These T cell receptor beta chains were read from a single sample in a study of blood T cell repertoires in COVID-19. The protocol was immunoSEQ multiplex PCR, while the TCRdb copy is restricted to in-frame clones and leaves out a portion. The table records tens of thousands of clones, more than 70% of them present only once. The material sequenced was peripheral blood. Receptor source: a human donor in a cohort sampled during active COVID-19. The CDR3 runs from the conserved cysteine through the conserved F or W. D genes are given only for firm matches. Only some rows state a clone size, as once, few, many or a class for expanded clones.

TRBD1	NA	TRBV7-2	TRBJ2-2	CASSLTAGTANTGELFF	TGTGCCAGCAGTTTAACCGCCGGGACAGCGAACACCGGGGAGCTGTTTTTT
TRBD2	NA	TRBV4-2	TRBJ2-6	CASSRDRFGTSDLSGANVLTF	TGTGCCAGCAGCCGAGACAGGTTCGGGACTAGCGATCTCTCTGGGGCCAACGTCCTGACTTTC
TRBD2	NA	TRBV18	TRBJ2-1	CASSFRTGTSGGNEQFF	TGTGCCAGCTCATTCCGAACCGGGACTAGCGGGGGCAATGAGCAGTTCTTC
NA	NA	TRBV19	TRBJ2-3	CASSMQVRPDTQYF	TGTGCCAGTAGTATGCAAGTGAGGCCAGATACGCAGTATTTT
NA	NA	TRBV3-1/TRBV3-2	TRBJ1-6	CASSLTGEVGSPLHF	TGTGCCAGCAGCCTCACAGGTGAAGTGGGATCACCCCTCCACTTT
TRBD2	once	TRBV6-2/TRBV6-3	TRBJ2-7	CASSSISGTTPYEQYF	TGTGCCAGCAGTTCCATCTCCGGGACTACCCCCTACGAGCAGTACTTC
NA	once	TRBV3-1/TRBV3-2	TRBJ2-1	CASSQGPMGEQFF	TGTGCCAGCAGCCAGGGGCCCATGGGTGAGCAGTTCTTC
TRBD1	NA	TRBV11-2	TRBJ1-1	CASSPRTGKNTEAFF	TGTGCCAGCAGCCCCCGGACAGGGAAGAACACTGAAGCTTTCTTT
TRBD2	NA	TRBV5-4	TRBJ2-2	CASSRQREGAGELFF	TGTGCCAGCAGCCGTCAGCGGGAGGGCGCCGGGGAGCTGTTTTTT
TRBD1	NA	TRBV6-1	TRBJ2-5	CASSDGTGHQETQYF	TGTGCCAGCAGTGACGGGACAGGACACCAAGAGACCCAGTACTTC
NA	NA	TRBV24-1	TRBJ1-1	CATSDLAGRNTEAFF	TGTGCCACCAGTGACCTGGCAGGGCGGAACACTGAAGCTTTCTTT
NA	NA	TRBV5-1	TRBJ2-1	CASSLPNNEQFF	TGCGCCAGCAGCTTGCCTAACAATGAGCAGTTCTTC
NA	NA	TRBV11-2	TRBJ2-2	CASSSVTRTGELFF	TGTGCCAGCAGCTCCGTGACTAGAACCGGGGAGCTGTTTTTT
NA	NA	TRBV9	TRBJ1-2	CASSPRMSPWRDTF	TGTGCCAGCAGCCCCCGTATGTCGCCGTGGAGGGACACCTTC
TRBD2	NA	TRBV2	TRBJ2-1	CASSEGLAEQFF	TGTGCCAGCAGTGAGGGACTAGCAGAGCAGTTCTTC
TRBD2	NA	TRBV9	TRBJ2-1	CASSVAGGGPGHEQFF	TGTGCCAGCAGCGTAGCTGGCGGGGGGCCTGGCCATGAGCAGTTCTTC
TRBD2	NA	TRBV11-2	TRBJ2-1	CASSPRSGGRNEQFF	TGTGCCAGCAGCCCTCGTAGCGGGGGACGCAATGAGCAGTTCTTC
TRBD2	NA	TRBV9	TRBJ2-2	CASSPRVGGGSTGELFF	TGTGCCAGCAGCCCACGGGTCGGCGGGGGATCAACCGGGGAGCTGTTTTTT
TRBD2	NA	TRBV9	TRBJ2-3	CASSPRGGSQDTQYF	TGTGCCAGCAGCCCGCGGGGGGGCTCCCAAGATACGCAGTATTTT
TRBD1	few	TRBV7-9	TRBJ2-7	CASSLQGHMDEQYF	TGTGCCAGCAGCCTACAGGGGCACATGGACGAGCAGTACTTC
NA	NA	TRBV13	TRBJ1-1	CASSSRRTENTEAFF	TGTGCCAGCAGCTCCAGACGGACAGAGAACACTGAAGCTTTCTTT
NA	NA	TRBV2	TRBJ2-1	CASRPGGNSYNEQFF	TGTGCCAGCAGGCCCGGGGGAAACTCATACAATGAGCAGTTCTTC
TRBD2	once	TRBV5-1	TRBJ2-2	CASSPGLADTGELFF	TGCGCCAGCAGCCCGGGACTAGCGGACACCGGGGAGCTGTTTTTT
NA	NA	TRBV19	TRBJ2-1	CASSMTGPGGKNEQFF	TGTGCCAGTAGTATGACAGGCCCTGGCGGTAAAAATGAGCAGTTCTTC
TRBD1	NA	TRBV5-6	TRBJ2-2	CASSRDRGLNTGELFF	TGTGCCAGCAGCCGGGACAGGGGGCTGAACACCGGGGAGCTGTTTTTT
NA	NA	TRBV6-2/TRBV6-3	TRBJ2-7	CASSLYRGGYEQYF	TGTGCCAGCAGTTTATACAGGGGAGGCTACGAGCAGTACTTC
TRBD1	NA	TRBV7-2	TRBJ1-2	CASSFGTEKLYGYTF	TGTGCCAGCAGCTTCGGGACAGAAAAGCTCTATGGCTACACCTTC
NA	NA	TRBV11-1	TRBJ2-3	CASSRHEGSTDTQYF	TGTGCCAGCAGCCGTCATGAGGGTAGCACAGATACGCAGTATTTT
NA	NA	TRBV5-1	TRBJ2-3	CASSLSGADTQYF	TGCGCCAGCAGCTTGTCAGGGGCGGATACGCAGTATTTT
NA	NA	TRBV5-6	TRBJ2-4	CASSLAGTKNIQYF	TGTGCCAGCAGCTTGGCAGGGACCAAAAACATTCAGTACTTC
TRBD1	NA	TRBV5-5	TRBJ1-5	CASSPDRFSNQPQHF	TGTGCCAGCAGCCCGGACAGGTTTAGCAATCAGCCCCAGCATTTT
NA	NA	TRBV27	TRBJ2-7	CASRSQGSSYEQYF	TGTGCCAGCAGATCACAGGGTAGCTCCTACGAGCAGTACTTC
NA	NA	TRBV6-5	TRBJ2-1	CASTRTRSYNEQFF	TGTGCCAGCACAAGGACACGTTCCTACAATGAGCAGTTCTTC
NA	NA	TRBV27	TRBJ2-2	CASSPGDRYTGELFF	TGTGCCAGCAGCCCGGGAGATCGGTACACCGGGGAGCTGTTTTTT
TRBD1	NA	TRBV5-5	TRBJ1-6	CASTRTGRFNSPLHF	TGTGCCAGCACCAGGACAGGGCGGTTTAATTCACCCCTCCACTTT
NA	once	TRBV25-1	TRBJ2-3	CASSDGKWPDTQYF	TGTGCCAGCAGCGACGGGAAGTGGCCAGATACGCAGTATTTT
TRBD1	NA	TRBV7-9	TRBJ2-6	CASSLSGTGGVSGANVLTF	TGTGCCAGCAGCTTATCTGGGACAGGGGGGGTTTCTGGGGCCAACGTCCTGACTTTC
NA	NA	TRBV6-5	TRBJ2-1	CASSRESSYNEQFF	TGTGCCAGCAGCCGGGAAAGCTCCTACAATGAGCAGTTCTTC
NA	few	TRBV5-4	TRBJ2-2	CASSHPDGKAGELFF	TGTGCCAGCAGCCACCCGGACGGGAAGGCCGGGGAGCTGTTTTTT
TRBD2	NA	TRBV11-2	TRBJ2-7	CASRKSGSVSYEQYF	TGTGCCAGCAGAAAAAGCGGGAGTGTGTCCTACGAGCAGTACTTC
NA	few	TRBV5-1	TRBJ1-2	CASSDGTPRLNGYTF	TGCGCCAGCAGCGACGGGACTCCTAGGCTTAATGGCTACACCTTC
TRBD2	NA	TRBV11-3	TRBJ2-5	CASSLGGGAFETQYF	TGTGCCAGCAGCTTAGGCGGGGGGGCCTTTGAGACCCAGTACTTC
NA	NA	TRBV5-1	TRBJ1-1	CASSPGQTVTLTEAFF	TGCGCCAGCAGCCCCGGACAGACCGTTACGTTAACTGAAGCTTTCTTT